The text below deals with one T cell receptor (beta chain). Recruits, aged roughly 18 to 90 years, lived in 20 to 30 US areas. Recovered status in Cohort 3 required two negative PCRs, clearance, or symptom resolution. In the authors' workflow: For nucleated cells, counts were estimated from reference gene primer amplification. Using immunoSEQ multiplex PCR, the repertoire was profiled, and TCRdb retains in-frame clones only, with some absent. V, J and clone size are taken as reported in that table, and D and trimming were inferred from the DNA itself. The sample lists 150,000 to 200,000 clones, over 70% seen once, with roughly 3.4% in the top ten. This entry comes from a study of blood T cell repertoires in COVID-19. Study in general: PBMCs, B-cell-depleted T cells, or T cells provided the cDNA or gDNA that made up the material.

This TCR derives from a woman aged 60-75 years who had recovered from COVID-19. Sequenced material: PBMCs or T cells enriched from blood (not recorded which).

DNA of the CDR3: TGTGCCAGCAGCCAAACCGGGACTAGGGGCAATGAGCAGTTCTTC. It specifies CASSQTGTRGNEQFF. V gene TRBV14 combines with J gene TRBJ2-1, with TRBD2 matching 8 bases. This CDR3 region has 15 residues. With V trimmed by 2 bases and J by 6 bases, 6 bases remained unmatched. Germline values: CDR1 SGHDN, CDR2 FVKESK.